One and the same sample provided the 28 T cell receptor beta chains below, sequenced in a study of Ad26.COV2.S vaccination and SARS-CoV-2 variants (dated by TCRdb to the early 2020s). What the time point label conveys for this sample: individuals recovered from natural SARS-CoV-2 infection. Receptor amplification or capture employed the immunoSEQ multiplex PCR assay. TCRdb retrieved this table from immuneACCESS and kept in-frame rearrangements only. Not all clones are present; in checked studies, unresolved V genes account for under half, and no reason is known for the remainder. This sample holds about 97,000 clones; around 81% were observed only once. Roughly 17% of the sample rests with the top ten. The material sequenced was peripheral blood, taken after recovery from COVID-19. Receptors were obtained from a human donor who had recovered from COVID-19.

The DNA of the CDR3 is TGTGCCAGCAGCTTAGGAAGGGACCATGAGCAGTTCTTC. This codes for CASSLGRDHEQFF. The chain uses TRBV7-9 and TRBJ2-1; D is perhaps TRBD1 or TRBD2 (5 bases each). CDR3 length: 13 residues. Germline loops: CDR1 SEHNR, CDR2 FQNEAQ (reference sequence). The V gene lost 1 base and the J gene lost 8 bases, with 9 bases spanning the gap.

V is TRBV5-1 and J is TRBJ2-3; 13 positions agree with TRBD2. The CDR3 sequence is 17 residues long. Looked up from germline, CDR1 is SGHRS and CDR2 is YFSETQ. Germline trimming cut 0 bases from V and 3 bases from J; bases unmatched to any gene: 4. The CDR3: CASSLGTSGGATDTQYF. The CDR3 DNA reads TGCGCCAGCAGCTTGGGGACTAGCGGGGGAGCAACAGATACGCAGTATTTT. Filled out from reference TRBV5-1 and TRBJ2-3, the complete variable domain reads KAGVTQTPRYLIKTRGQQVTLSCSPISGHRSVSWYQQTPGQGLQFLFEYFSETQRNKGNFPGRFSGRQFSNSRSEMNVSTLELGDSALYLCASSLGTSGGATDTQYFGPGTRLTVL.

The gene calls are TRBV27 and TRBJ2-5; perhaps TRBD1 as D (6 bases). Per germline, CDR1 MNHEY and CDR2 SMNVEV (reference sequence). V was cut by 2 bases and J by 3 bases, with 10 bases left in between. The CDR3 extends over 14 amino acids. DNA of the CDR3: TGTGCCAGCAGTTTAAGGGACAATGAAGAGACCCAGTACTTC. The encoded protein is CASSLRDNEETQYF.

The chain combines TRBV6-5 with TRBJ2-5; 13 bases map to TRBD2. Germline CDR1 is MNHEY and CDR2 is SVGAGI. The V and J ends lost 5 bases and 4 bases, in that order; junction bases with no gene match: 4. The CDR3 is 15 residues long. The CDR3 is CASSTGLAGSETQYF. CDR3 sequence (DNA): TGTGCCAGCAGTACGGGACTAGCGGGGTCAGAGACCCAGTACTTC.

V is TRBV24-1 and J is TRBJ1-1, with a tentative D call TRBD1 (5 bases). V was pared by 7 bases and J by 0 bases, with 11 bases between. Germline-derived CDR1 and CDR2 are KGHDR and SFDVKD. There are 14 residues in the CDR3. The CDR3 coding sequence is TGTGCCACCAGAGACAAGACAGTGAACACTGAAGCTTTCTTT. Amino acid sequence: CATRDKTVNTEAFF.

This sequence joins TRBV11-2 and TRBJ1-1; D is possibly TRBD1 (6 bases). CDR3 length: 14 amino acids. The germline V gene encodes CDR1 SGHAT and CDR2 FQNNGV. V was clipped by 1 base and J by 1 base, with 7 bases between them. In DNA form, the CDR3 reads TGTGCCAGCAGCTTAGGGACAGCGAACACTGAAGCTTTCTTT. It is translated as CASSLGTANTEAFF.

The CDR3: CAWNPGYSGNTIYF. DNA for the CDR3: TGTGCCTGGAATCCAGGTTACTCTGGAAACACCATATATTTT. The chain has TRBV30 and TRBJ1-3; D not certain. CDR3 length equals 14 residues. V was shortened by 4 bases and J by 0 bases, with 10 bases between the two germline ends. Germline CDR1 GTSNPN, CDR2 SVGIG (reference sequence).

This clone was seen only a few times. The CDR3: CASSPDRVGSPLHF. The CDR3 DNA follows: TGCGCCAGCAGCCCTGACAGGGTAGGTTCACCCCTCCACTTT. This chain joins TRBV5-1 and TRBJ1-6; 7 bases map to TRBD1. Germline trimming cut 4 bases from V and 9 bases from J; bases unmatched to any gene: 7. The length of the CDR3 is 14 residues. Germline CDR1 SGHRS, CDR2 YFSETQ.

The CDR3: CSASAASGSTDTQYF. The CDR3, as DNA: TGCAGTGCTAGTGCGGCTAGCGGCTCCACAGATACGCAGTATTTT. The genes are TRBV20-1 and TRBJ2-3, with 7 bases lining up with TRBD2. Per the germline V gene, CDR1 is DFQATT and CDR2 is SNEGSKA (reference sequence). This CDR3 contains 15 residues. V shed 3 bases and J 2 bases; nucleotides not matched to a gene: 8.

In nucleotides, the CDR3 is TGCGCCAGCAGGTCGGAAGAGACCCAGTACTTC. Amino acid sequence: CASRSEETQYF. This chain connects TRBV5-1 to TRBJ2-5; D gene uncertain. V was trimmed by 5 bases and J by 3 bases, leaving 5 bases between them. Per the germline V gene, CDR1 is SGHRS and CDR2 is YFSETQ. The CDR3 contains 11 residues.

This clone occurred a few times. J is TRBJ2-1 and V is TRBV5-1; 7 bases are shared with TRBD2. This CDR3 is 15 amino acids long. The V and J ends lost 0 bases and 5 bases, in that order; junction bases with no gene match: 5. Germline V gives CDR1 SGHRS, CDR2 YFSETQ. The CDR3 reads CASSLGPSGNNEQFF. CDR3 DNA sequence: TGCGCCAGCAGCTTGGGGCCTAGCGGTAACAATGAGCAGTTCTTC.

The V call is TRBV5-4, the J call TRBJ2-2; 8 bases align to TRBD1. Trimming cost V 4 bases and J 0 bases; bases outside gene matches: 8. The length of the CDR3 is 17 residues. The germline gives CDR1 SGHNT, CDR2 YYREEE (reference sequence). CDR3 region: CASSLRKQGANTGELFF. CDR3 in DNA: TGTGCCAGCAGCCTAAGAAAACAGGGGGCGAACACCGGGGAGCTGTTTTTT.

The rearrangement links TRBV9 to TRBJ2-6, with D possibly being TRBD2 (6 bases). Trimming left V 3 bases short and J 0 bases short, with 13 bases between. CDR1 and CDR2 (germline): SGDLS, YYNGEE. This CDR3 contains 17 residues. This CDR3 is CASSEAGGLSGANVLTF. The CDR3 coding sequence is TGTGCCAGCAGCGAAGCGGGCGGCCTCTCTGGGGCCAACGTCCTGACTTTC. The full variable domain, its missing parts supplied by reference TRBV9 and TRBJ2-6, is DSGVTQTPKHLITATGQRVTLRCSPRSGDLSVYWYQQSLDQGLQFLIQYYNGEERAKGNILERFSAQQFPDLHSELNLSSLELGDSALYFCASSEAGGLSGANVLTFGAGSRLTVL.

This chain uses TRBV3-1 (or the pseudogene TRBV3-2) with TRBJ1-5; D is perhaps TRBD1 (6 bases). Germline CDR1 is LGHDT and CDR2 is YNNKEL (reference sequence). Trimming pared 3 bases from V and 7 bases from J, leaving 10 bases between. The CDR3 has 13 residues. The CDR3 DNA reads as TGTGCCAGCAGCCAGGGGGGCAGACAGCCCCAGCATTTT. The encoded protein is CASSQGGRQPQHF.

V gene TRBV4-3 combines with J gene TRBJ2-7; 7 nucleotides line up with TRBD2. The germline CDR1 and CDR2 sequences are LGHNA and YSLEER. The CDR3 length is 15 residues. V trimming: 0 bases; J trimming: 4 bases; junction bases outside the gene matches: 6. The CDR3 nucleotides read TGCGCCAGCAGCCAAGAGTTTAGGGGAGGGTACGAGCAGTACTTC. It encodes CASSQEFRGGYEQYF.

The chain combines TRBV12-3 or TRBV12-4 with TRBJ1-5; D call uncertain. Trimming removed 5 bases from V and 8 bases from J, with 10 bases in between. This CDR3 is 12 amino acids long. The CDR3 DNA reads as TGTGCCAGCAGTCTCCTTATGGAGCCCCAGCATTTT. Translated, it gives CASSLLMEPQHF.

This clone was seen a few times. The V and J genes are TRBV7-9 and TRBJ2-1, with 8 bases identical to TRBD1. The trim removed 5 bases at V and 3 bases at J, leaving 9 bases unmatched. The CDR3 totals 16 residues. CDR1 and CDR2 (germline): SEHNR, FQNEAQ (reference sequence). The CDR3 is CASSPQTGDYYNEQFF. The CDR3 nucleotides are TGTGCCAGCAGCCCGCAGACAGGGGATTACTACAATGAGCAGTTCTTC.

This chain uses TRBV24-1 with TRBJ2-7; 8 bases agree with TRBD1. The length of the CDR3 is 16 residues. Per the germline V gene, CDR1 is KGHDR and CDR2 is SFDVKD. The trim removed 3 bases at V and 5 bases at J, leaving 11 bases unmatched. Here the CDR3 reads CATSDAQGAPGNEQYF. The CDR3 region has the DNA TGTGCCACCAGTGATGCCCAGGGGGCGCCGGGGAACGAGCAGTACTTC.

The CDR3 region has the DNA TGTGCCAGCAGCTTCCAGGGCCACGTCACGGGGGAGCTGTTTTTT. Translation: CASSFQGHVTGELFF. The chain combines TRBV7-6 with TRBJ2-2, with D tentatively TRBD1 (5 bases). This CDR3 comprises 15 residues. Germline V gene lookup returns CDR1 SGHVS and CDR2 FNYEAQ. The ends were cut back, 3 bases at V and 8 bases at J, with 16 bases in the middle.

V gene TRBV19 combines with J gene TRBJ1-5, with D possibly TRBD1 on 5 matching bases. Germline CDR1 and CDR2: LNHDA and SQIVND (reference sequence). The CDR3 length is 14 residues. V was shortened by 3 bases and J by 10 bases, with 16 bases between the two germline ends. The CDR3 nucleotides are TGTGCCAGTAGTATTGGCAGGGTGCCAGGACCCCAGCATTTT. Translation: CASSIGRVPGPQHF. Combining the CDR3 with reference TRBV19 and TRBJ1-5 gives the whole variable domain DGGITQSPKYLFRKEGQNVTLSCEQNLNHDAMYWYRQDPGQGLRLIYYSQIVNDFQKGDIAEGYSVSREKKESFPLTVTSAQKNPTAFYLCASSIGRVPGPQHFGDGTRLSIL.

The chain recombines TRBV5-1 with TRBJ2-1; the match to TRBD1 covers 10 bases. The CDR3 consists of 15 residues. Trimming took 4 bases from V and 7 from J; bases not matched to a gene: 8. Germline assignment: CDR1 SGHRS and CDR2 YFSETQ. CDR3 nucleotides: TGCGCCAGCAGCCCAGGGACAGGGGCTTTGAATGAGCAGTTCTTC. Translated: CASSPGTGALNEQFF.

The V gene is TRBV6-5, the J gene TRBJ1-2; the D gene is possibly TRBD1 (5 bases). Per germline, CDR1 MNHEY and CDR2 SVGAGI. CDR3 length equals 13 residues. V lost 7 bases to trimming and J lost 4 bases, with 13 bases between them. CDR3 sequence (DNA): TGTGCCAGCAAGTCAGGGTCTATCTATGGCTACACCTTC. Translation gives CASKSGSIYGYTF.

The rearrangement links TRBV9 to TRBJ2-2, with D possibly being TRBD2 (5 bases). Deletions cut 4 bases from V and 0 bases from J, with 13 bases between. This CDR3 spans 16 amino acids. Germline V lookup: CDR1 SGDLS, CDR2 YYNGEE. CDR3 in DNA: TGTGCCAGCAGCACCCGAGGGATCACGAACACCGGGGAGCTGTTTTTT. Translating gives CASSTRGITNTGELFF.

The rearrangement links TRBV6-2 or TRBV6-3 to TRBJ1-2; weak D call: TRBD1 (6 bases). Looked up from germline, CDR1 is MNHEY and CDR2 is SVGEGT. The CDR3 runs to 14 residues. Trimming took off 5 bases at V and 8 bases at J, with 18 bases between the two ends. This CDR3 reads CASSTDLGARGYTF. The CDR3 nucleotides are TGTGCCAGCAGTACGGACTTGGGGGCGCGGGGCTACACCTTC.

The chain links TRBV19 to TRBJ1-1; D is undetermined. Trimming left V 5 bases short and J 2 bases short, with 12 bases between. The CDR3 length is 14 residues. Germline V gives CDR1 LNHDA, CDR2 SQIVND (reference sequence). The CDR3 DNA reads TGTGCCAGTAGTGTCCGGGTGGCCAACACTGAAGCTTTCTTT. Its translation: CASSVRVANTEAFF.

The CDR3 DNA is TGTGCCAGCAGGGGACAGGAATCCTACGAGCAGTACTTC. It specifies CASRGQESYEQYF. The genes are TRBV2 and TRBJ2-7; 8 positions match TRBD1. Germline CDR1 and CDR2: SNHLY and FYNNEI. This CDR3 comprises 13 residues. After removal of 6 bases from V and 1 base from J, the junction contained 2 bases not matched to a gene. Together with reference TRBV2 and TRBJ2-7, the CDR3 gives the full variable domain: EPEVTQTPSHQVTQMGQEVILRCVPISNHLYFYWYRQILGQKVEFLVSFYNNEISEKSEIFDDQFSVERPDGSNFTLKIRSTKLEDSAMYFCASRGQESYEQYFGPGTRLTVT.

This clone was observed once. The rearrangement uses TRBV7-3 and TRBJ2-7, with D maybe TRBD1 (5 bases). The CDR3 length is 13 residues. The V and J ends lost 6 bases and 3 bases respectively, with 12 bases between them. The V gene's germline CDR1 is SGHTA and CDR2 FQGTGA. The CDR3 is CASSYQGDYEQYF. CDR3 DNA sequence: TGTGCCAGCAGTTATCAAGGGGACTACGAGCAGTACTTC.

The chain carries TRBV5-4 and TRBJ1-1; D call uncertain. Germline CDR1 is SGHNT and CDR2 is YYREEE (reference sequence). Trimming removed 4 bases from V and 2 bases from J, with 15 bases in between. CDR3 length: 15 amino acids. CDR3 in amino acids: CASSEPRGVNTEAFF. DNA for the CDR3: TGTGCCAGCAGCGAGCCCCGGGGAGTCAACACTGAAGCTTTCTTT.